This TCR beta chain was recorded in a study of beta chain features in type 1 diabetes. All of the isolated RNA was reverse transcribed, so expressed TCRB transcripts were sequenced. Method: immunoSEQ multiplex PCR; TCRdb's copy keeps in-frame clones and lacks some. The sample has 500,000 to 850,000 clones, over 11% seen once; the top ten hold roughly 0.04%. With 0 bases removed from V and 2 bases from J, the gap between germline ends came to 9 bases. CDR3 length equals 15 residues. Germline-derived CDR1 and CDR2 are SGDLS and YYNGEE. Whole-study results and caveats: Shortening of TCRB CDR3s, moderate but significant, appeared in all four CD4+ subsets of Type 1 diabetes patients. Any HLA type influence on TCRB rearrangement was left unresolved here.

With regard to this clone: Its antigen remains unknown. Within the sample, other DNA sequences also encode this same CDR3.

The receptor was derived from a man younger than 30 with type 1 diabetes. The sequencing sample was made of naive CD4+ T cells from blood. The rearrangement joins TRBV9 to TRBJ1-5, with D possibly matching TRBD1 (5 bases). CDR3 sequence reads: CASSVGQGGNQPQHF. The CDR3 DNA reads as TGTGCCAGCAGCGTAGGGCAGGGAGGCAATCAGCCCCAGCATTTT.